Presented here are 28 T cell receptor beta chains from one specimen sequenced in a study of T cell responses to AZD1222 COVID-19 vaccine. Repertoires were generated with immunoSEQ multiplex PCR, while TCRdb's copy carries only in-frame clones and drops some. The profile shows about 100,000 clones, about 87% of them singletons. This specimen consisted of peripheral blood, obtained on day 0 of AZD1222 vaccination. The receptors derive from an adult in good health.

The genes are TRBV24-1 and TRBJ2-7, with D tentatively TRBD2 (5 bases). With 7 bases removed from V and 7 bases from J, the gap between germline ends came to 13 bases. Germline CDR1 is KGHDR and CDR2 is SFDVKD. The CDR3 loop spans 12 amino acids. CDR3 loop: CATSGESLEQYF. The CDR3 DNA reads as TGTGCCACCAGCGGGGAAAGCCTAGAGCAGTACTTC.

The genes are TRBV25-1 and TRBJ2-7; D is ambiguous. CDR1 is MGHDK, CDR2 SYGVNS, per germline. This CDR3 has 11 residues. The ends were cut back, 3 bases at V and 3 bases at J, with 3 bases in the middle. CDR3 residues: CASSEVYEQYF. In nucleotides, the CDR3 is TGTGCCAGCAGTGAGGTCTACGAGCAGTACTTC.

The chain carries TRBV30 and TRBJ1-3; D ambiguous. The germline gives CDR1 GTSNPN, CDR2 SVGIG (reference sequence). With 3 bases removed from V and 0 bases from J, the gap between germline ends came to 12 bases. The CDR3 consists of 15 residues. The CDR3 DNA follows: TGTGCCTGGAGAGATACAGAGAGCTCTGGAAACACCATATATTTT. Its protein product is CAWRDTESSGNTIYF.

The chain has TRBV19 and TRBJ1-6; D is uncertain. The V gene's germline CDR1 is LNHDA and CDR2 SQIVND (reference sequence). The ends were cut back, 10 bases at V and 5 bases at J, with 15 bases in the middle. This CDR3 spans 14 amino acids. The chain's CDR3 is CATKPAADNSPLHF. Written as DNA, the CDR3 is TGTGCCACGAAGCCTGCTGCCGATAATTCACCCCTCCACTTT. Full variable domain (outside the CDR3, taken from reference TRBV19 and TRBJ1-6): DGGITQSPKYLFRKEGQNVTLSCEQNLNHDAMYWYRQDPGQGLRLIYYSQIVNDFQKGDIAEGYSVSREKKESFPLTVTSAQKNPTAFYLCATKPAADNSPLHFGNGTRLTVT.

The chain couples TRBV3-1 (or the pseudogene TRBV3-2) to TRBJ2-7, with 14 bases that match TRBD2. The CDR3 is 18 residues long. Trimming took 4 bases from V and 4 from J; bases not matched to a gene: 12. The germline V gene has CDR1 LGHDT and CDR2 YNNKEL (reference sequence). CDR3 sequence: CASSPGLGLAGVNYEQYF. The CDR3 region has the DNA TGTGCCAGCAGCCCCGGGTTGGGACTAGCGGGAGTTAATTACGAGCAGTACTTC.

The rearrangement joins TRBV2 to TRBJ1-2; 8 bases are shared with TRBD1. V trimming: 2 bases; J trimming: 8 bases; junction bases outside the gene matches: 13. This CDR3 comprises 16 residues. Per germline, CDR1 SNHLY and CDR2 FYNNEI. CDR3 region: CASSEWEDREGSGYTF. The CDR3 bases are TGTGCCAGCAGTGAATGGGAGGACAGGGAGGGGAGCGGCTACACCTTC.

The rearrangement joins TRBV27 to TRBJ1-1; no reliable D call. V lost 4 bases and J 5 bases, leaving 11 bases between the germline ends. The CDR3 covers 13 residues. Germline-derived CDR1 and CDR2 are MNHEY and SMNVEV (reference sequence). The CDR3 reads CASSSGALTEAFF. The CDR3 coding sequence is TGTGCCAGCAGTTCGGGCGCGTTGACTGAAGCTTTCTTT.

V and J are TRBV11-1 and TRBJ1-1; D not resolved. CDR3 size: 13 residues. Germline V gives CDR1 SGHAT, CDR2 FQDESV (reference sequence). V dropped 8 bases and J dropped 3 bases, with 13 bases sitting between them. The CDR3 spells CASRTTLDTEAFF. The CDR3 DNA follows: TGTGCCAGCCGAACGACACTGGACACTGAAGCTTTCTTT.

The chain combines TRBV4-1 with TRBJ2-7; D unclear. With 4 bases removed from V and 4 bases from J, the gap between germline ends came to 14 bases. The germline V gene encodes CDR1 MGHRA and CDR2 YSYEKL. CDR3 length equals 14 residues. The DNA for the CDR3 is TGCGCCAGCAGCCCCTCCGATAGGCCGTACGAGCAGTACTTC. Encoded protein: CASSPSDRPYEQYF.

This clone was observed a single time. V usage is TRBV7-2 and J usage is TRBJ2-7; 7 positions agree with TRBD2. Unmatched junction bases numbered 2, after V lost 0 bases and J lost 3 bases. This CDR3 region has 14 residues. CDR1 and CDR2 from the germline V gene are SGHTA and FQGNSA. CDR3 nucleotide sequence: TGTGCCAGCAGCTTAGCGGCTAGCGGCTACGAGCAGTACTTC. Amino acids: CASSLAASGYEQYF.

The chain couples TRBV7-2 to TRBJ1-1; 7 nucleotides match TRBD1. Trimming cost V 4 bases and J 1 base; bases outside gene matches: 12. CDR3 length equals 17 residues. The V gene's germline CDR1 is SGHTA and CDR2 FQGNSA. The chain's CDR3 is CASSSPTSRQGNTEAFF. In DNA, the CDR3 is TGTGCCAGCAGCTCCCCAACCTCCAGACAGGGGAACACTGAAGCTTTCTTT.

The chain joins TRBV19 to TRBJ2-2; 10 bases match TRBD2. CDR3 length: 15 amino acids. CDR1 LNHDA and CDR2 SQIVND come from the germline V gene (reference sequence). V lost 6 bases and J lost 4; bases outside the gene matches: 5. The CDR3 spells CASRLLAGATGELFF. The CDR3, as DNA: TGTGCCAGTAGGCTCCTAGCGGGAGCCACCGGGGAGCTGTTTTTT.

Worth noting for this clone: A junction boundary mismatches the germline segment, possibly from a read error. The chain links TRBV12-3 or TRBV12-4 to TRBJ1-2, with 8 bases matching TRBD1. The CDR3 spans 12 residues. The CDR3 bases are TGTGCCAGCAGGCCCGACTCGGGACAGGCCGCCTTC. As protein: CASRPDSGQAAF.

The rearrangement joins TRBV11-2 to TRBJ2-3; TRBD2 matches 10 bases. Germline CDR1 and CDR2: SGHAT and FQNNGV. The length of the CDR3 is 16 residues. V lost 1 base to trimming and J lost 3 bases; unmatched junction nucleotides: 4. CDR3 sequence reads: CASSLGASGSTDTQYF. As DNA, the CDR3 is TGTGCCAGCAGCTTAGGGGCTAGCGGGAGTACAGATACGCAGTATTTT.

CDR3 residues: CASSLRLAGRYEQYF. The CDR3 bases are TGTGCCAGCAGTTTAAGATTAGCGGGAAGGTACGAGCAGTACTTC. This sequence joins TRBV27 and TRBJ2-7; TRBD2 matches at 8 bases. V lost 2 bases, J lost 4 bases, and 7 bases stayed unmatched. Per germline, CDR1 MNHEY and CDR2 SMNVEV (reference sequence). This CDR3 region has 15 residues.

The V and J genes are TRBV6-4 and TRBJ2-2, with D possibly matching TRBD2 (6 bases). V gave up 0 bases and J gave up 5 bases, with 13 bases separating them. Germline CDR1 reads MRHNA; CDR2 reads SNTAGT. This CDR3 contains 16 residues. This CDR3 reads CASSDSVEGGTGELFF. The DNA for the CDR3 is TGTGCCAGCAGTGACTCGGTGGAGGGAGGAACCGGGGAGCTGTTTTTT.

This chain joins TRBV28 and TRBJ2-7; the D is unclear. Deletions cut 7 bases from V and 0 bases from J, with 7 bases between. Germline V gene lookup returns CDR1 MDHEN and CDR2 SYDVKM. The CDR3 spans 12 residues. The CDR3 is CASTRTSYEQYF. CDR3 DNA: TGTGCCAGCACCCGTACCTCCTACGAGCAGTACTTC.

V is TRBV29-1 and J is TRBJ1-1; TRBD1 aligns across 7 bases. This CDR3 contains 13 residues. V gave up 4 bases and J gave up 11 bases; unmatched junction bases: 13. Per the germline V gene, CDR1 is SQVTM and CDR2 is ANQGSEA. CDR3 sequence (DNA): TGCAGCGTTGTGGTGACAGGGACAGTTCGGGCTTTCTTT. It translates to CSVVVTGTVRAFF.

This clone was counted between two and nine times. As DNA, the CDR3 is TGTGCCAGCAGCTTAGGCCTAGGGTACAATGAGCAGTTCTTC. Residues: CASSLGLGYNEQFF. The genes are TRBV13 and TRBJ2-1, with unresolved D. The CDR3 contains 14 residues. Germline lookup yields CDR1 PRHDT and CDR2 FYEKMQ (reference sequence). Trimming stripped 0 bases from V and 4 bases from J, with 7 bases between.

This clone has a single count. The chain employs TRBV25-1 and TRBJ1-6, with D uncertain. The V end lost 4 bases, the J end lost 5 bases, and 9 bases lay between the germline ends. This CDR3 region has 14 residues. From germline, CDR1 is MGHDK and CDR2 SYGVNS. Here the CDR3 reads CASSGGRNNSPLHF. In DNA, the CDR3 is TGTGCCAGCAGTGGAGGTCGGAATAATTCACCCCTCCACTTT.

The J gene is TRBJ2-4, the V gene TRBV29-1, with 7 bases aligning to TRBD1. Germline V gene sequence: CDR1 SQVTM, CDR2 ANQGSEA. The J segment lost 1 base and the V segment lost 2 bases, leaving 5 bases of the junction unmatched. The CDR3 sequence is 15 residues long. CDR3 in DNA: TGCAGCGTTGAACAACTACAGGGGGCCAAAAACATTCAGTACTTC. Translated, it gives CSVEQLQGAKNIQYF.

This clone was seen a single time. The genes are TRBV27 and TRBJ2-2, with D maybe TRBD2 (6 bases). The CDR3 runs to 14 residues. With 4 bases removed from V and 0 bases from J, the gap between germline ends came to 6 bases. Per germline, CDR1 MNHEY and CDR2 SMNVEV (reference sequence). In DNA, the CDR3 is TGTGCCAGCAGTTGGGGGGCGAACACCGGGGAGCTGTTTTTT. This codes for CASSWGANTGELFF.

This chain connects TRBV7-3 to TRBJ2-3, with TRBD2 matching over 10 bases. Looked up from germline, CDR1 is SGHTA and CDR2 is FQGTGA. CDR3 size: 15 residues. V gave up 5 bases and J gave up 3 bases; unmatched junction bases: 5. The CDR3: CASSTQLAGTDTQYF. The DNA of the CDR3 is TGTGCCAGCAGCACCCAACTAGCGGGAACAGATACGCAGTATTTT.

This chain's CDR3 is CASSSRTGTDTQYF. For the CDR3, the DNA is TGTGCCAGCAGCTCTAGGACAGGCACAGATACGCAGTATTTT. The chain employs TRBV5-4 and TRBJ2-3; tentative D call: TRBD1 (6 bases). V was clipped by 3 bases and J by 1 base, with 9 bases between them. The CDR3 totals 14 residues. The V gene's germline CDR1 is SGHNT and CDR2 YYREEE (reference sequence).

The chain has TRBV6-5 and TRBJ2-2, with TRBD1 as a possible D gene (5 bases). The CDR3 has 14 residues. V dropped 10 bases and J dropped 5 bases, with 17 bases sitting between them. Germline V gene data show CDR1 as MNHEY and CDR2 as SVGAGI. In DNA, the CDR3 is TGTGCCACCCATTCAGGCAGGGTAACCGGGGAGCTGTTTTTT. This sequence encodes CATHSGRVTGELFF.

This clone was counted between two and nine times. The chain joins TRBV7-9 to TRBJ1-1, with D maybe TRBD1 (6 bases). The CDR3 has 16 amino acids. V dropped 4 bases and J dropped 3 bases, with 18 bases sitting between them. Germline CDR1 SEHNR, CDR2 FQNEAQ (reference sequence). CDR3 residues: CASSSQMWGQDTEAFF. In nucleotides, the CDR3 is TGTGCCAGCAGCTCCCAAATGTGGGGGCAGGACACTGAAGCTTTCTTT.

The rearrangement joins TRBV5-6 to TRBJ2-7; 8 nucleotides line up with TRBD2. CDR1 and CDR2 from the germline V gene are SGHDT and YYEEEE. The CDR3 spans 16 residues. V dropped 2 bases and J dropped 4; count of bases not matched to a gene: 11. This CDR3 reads CASSLLAGLRLYEQYF. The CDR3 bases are TGTGCCAGCAGCTTATTAGCGGGATTACGGCTTTACGAGCAGTACTTC. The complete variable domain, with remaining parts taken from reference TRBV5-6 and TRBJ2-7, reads DAGVTQSPTHLIKTRGQQVTLRCSPKSGHDTVSWYQQALGQGPQFIFQYYEEEERQRGNFPDRFSGHQFPNYSSELNVNALLLGDSALYLCASSLLAGLRLYEQYFGPGTRLTVT.

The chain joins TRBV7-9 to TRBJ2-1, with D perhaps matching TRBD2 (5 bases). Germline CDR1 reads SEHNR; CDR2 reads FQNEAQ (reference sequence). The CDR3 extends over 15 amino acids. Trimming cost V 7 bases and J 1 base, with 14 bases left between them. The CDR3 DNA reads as TGTGCCAGCAAACCTGCGGGTAGTTCCTACAATGAGCAGTTCTTC. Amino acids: CASKPAGSSYNEQFF.